One and the same sample provided the 27 T cell receptor beta chains below, sequenced in a study of shared clonotypes between healthy human individuals. Here immunoSEQ multiplex PCR was the method, and the copy in TCRdb shows in-frame clones only, minus some. Of millions of clones listed, 90% to 95% were seen once; the top ten hold 0.13%. Sequencing was done on a sample of naive CD4+ T cells sorted from blood. The subset: CD45RA+ positively selected. The receptors shown here come from a man aged 18 to 30 in good health.

This sequence joins TRBV7-9 and TRBJ1-2; the D gene is possibly TRBD1 (5 bases). Looked up from germline, CDR1 is SEHNR and CDR2 is FQNEAQ (reference sequence). The CDR3 runs 13 residues. V dropped 10 bases and J dropped 3 bases, with 15 bases sitting between them. CDR3 protein: CANQGITDYGYTF. The CDR3 coding sequence is TGTGCCAATCAGGGAATTACGGACTATGGCTACACCTTC.

The chain employs TRBV10-3 and TRBJ2-7, with D perhaps matching TRBD1 (6 bases). Trimming removed 3 bases from V and 3 bases from J, with 21 bases in between. Germline CDR1 is ENHRY and CDR2 is SYGVKD. This CDR3 comprises 17 residues. CDR3 amino acids: CAISDLTQGGTFYEQYF. CDR3 DNA: TGTGCCATCAGTGACTTAACACAAGGGGGAACCTTCTACGAGCAGTACTTC.

This clone was observed a single time. The rearrangement links TRBV2 to TRBJ2-1; 11 bases fit TRBD2. CDR3 length: 19 amino acids. Germline CDR1 SNHLY, CDR2 FYNNEI. V lost 4 bases to trimming and J lost 3 bases; unmatched junction nucleotides: 14. Written as DNA, the CDR3 is TGTGCCAGCAGTGCGTCCCCTACTAGCGGGAGAGGCAACTACAATGAGCAGTTCTTC. Protein: CASSASPTSGRGNYNEQFF.

The CDR3 here is CASSLSQGAREQYF. Here the CDR3 DNA reads TGTGCCAGCAGCTTAAGCCAGGGAGCAAGGGAGCAGTACTTC. The chain combines TRBV11-1 with TRBJ2-7; D may match TRBD1 or TRBD2 (5 bases each). The CDR3 totals 14 residues. V was shortened by 2 bases and J by 7 bases, with 15 bases between the two germline ends. CDR1 and CDR2 from the germline V gene are SGHAT and FQDESV (reference sequence). Combining the CDR3 with reference TRBV11-1 and TRBJ2-7 gives the whole variable domain EAEVAQSPRYKITEKSQAVAFWCDPISGHATLYWYRQILGQGPELLVQFQDESVVDDSQLPKDRFSAERLKGVDSTLKIQPAELGDSAMYLCASSLSQGAREQYFGPGTRLTVT.

This clone was observed a few times. The rearrangement joins TRBV10-1 to TRBJ2-2; possible D gene TRBD2, 5 bases. The CDR3 loop spans 15 amino acids. Trimming removed 4 bases at V and 4 bases at J, with 13 bases between. Germline lookup yields CDR1 WNHNN and CDR2 SYGVQD (reference sequence). CDR3 nucleotide sequence: TGCGCCAGCAGTGTCACAGTCGCGGGCACCGGGGAGCTGTTTTTT. Protein: CASSVTVAGTGELFF.

This clone was picked up one time. The rearrangement joins TRBV7-2 to TRBJ2-7, with 9 bases lining up with TRBD1. The CDR3 is made up of 19 amino acids. V was clipped by 5 bases and J by 1 base; unmatched bases: 18. Germline V gene data show CDR1 as SGHTA and CDR2 as FQGNSA. This CDR3 is CASSGIPGQGVGSSYEQYF. The CDR3 nucleotides read TGTGCCAGCAGCGGGATTCCGGGACAGGGAGTTGGGTCGTCCTACGAGCAGTACTTC.

The chain combines TRBV6-5 with TRBJ2-7; no clear D. V was shortened by 6 bases and J by 3 bases, with 12 bases between the two germline ends. Germline V CDR1 and CDR2: MNHEY, SVGAGI. This CDR3 spans 13 amino acids. The CDR3 nucleotides are TGTGCCAGCAGATACCGGGCCAACTACGAGCAGTACTTC. It encodes CASRYRANYEQYF.

The V call is TRBV9, the J call TRBJ1-2; 7 positions match TRBD1. This CDR3 has 15 amino acids. Germline values: CDR1 SGDLS, CDR2 YYNGEE. The V and J ends lost 4 bases and 6 bases, in that order; junction bases with no gene match: 12. The CDR3 nucleotides read TGTGCCAGCAGCCCCCCCCAGGGACAGAGGAATGGCTACACCTTC. Translation gives CASSPPQGQRNGYTF.

This sequence joins TRBV5-1 and TRBJ2-7, with 15 nucleotides matching TRBD2. In germline, CDR1 is SGHRS, CDR2 YFSETQ. The J segment lost 4 bases and the V segment lost 5 bases, leaving 4 bases of the junction unmatched. The CDR3 spans 15 residues. The CDR3 DNA sequence: TGCGCCAGCAGTGGGACTAGCGGGGGGCTGTACGAGCAGTACTTC. This encodes CASSGTSGGLYEQYF. Combining the CDR3 with reference TRBV5-1 and TRBJ2-7 gives the whole variable domain KAGVTQTPRYLIKTRGQQVTLSCSPISGHRSVSWYQQTPGQGLQFLFEYFSETQRNKGNFPGRFSGRQFSNSRSEMNVSTLELGDSALYLCASSGTSGGLYEQYFGPGTRLTVT.

This chain's CDR3 is CAWTPGGSGETQYF. CDR3 sequence (DNA): TGTGCCTGGACCCCGGGGGGGTCTGGGGAGACCCAGTACTTC. The chain is built from TRBV30 and TRBJ2-5; 8 positions match TRBD2. V shed 4 bases, J shed 5 bases, and the junction held 9 bases outside the gene matches. CDR1 is GTSNPN and CDR2 is SVGIG in the germline V gene (reference sequence). This CDR3 has 14 residues. The whole variable domain, filled in from reference TRBV30 and TRBJ2-5, reads SQTIHQWPATLVQPVGSPLSLECTVEGTSNPNLYWYRQAAGRGLQLLFYSVGIGQISSEVPQNLSASRPQDRQFILSSKKLLLSDSGFYLCAWTPGGSGETQYFGPGTRLLVL.

The V gene is TRBV18, the J gene TRBJ2-2; 11 positions agree with TRBD1. The CDR3 length is 15 residues. CDR1 KGHSH and CDR2 LQKENI come from the germline V gene. V was clipped by 4 bases and J by 6 bases; unmatched bases: 4. CDR3 sequence (DNA): TGTGCCAGCTCACTCGGACAGGGGGCGCCCGGGGAGCTGTTTTTT. It translates to CASSLGQGAPGELFF.

As for this clone: Just one base apart from a much larger clone, this may be a read error. The V call is TRBV4-1, the J call TRBJ2-2; D might be TRBD2 (5 bases). The CDR3 extends over 18 amino acids. Germline loops: CDR1 MGHRA, CDR2 YSYEKL. V lost 0 bases, J lost 2 bases, and 16 bases lay in between. DNA of the CDR3: TGCGCCAGCAGCCAAGATGTGATAGCGTGGGGAAACACCGGGGAGCTGTTTTTT. Residues: CASSQDVIAWGNTGELFF.

The chain carries TRBV2 and TRBJ1-2; D unclear. Trimming cost V 11 bases and J 3 bases, with 16 bases left between them. Germline-derived CDR1 and CDR2 are SNHLY and FYNNEI. The CDR3 runs 13 residues. The CDR3 nucleotides are TGTGCCGGACGGAAGGACGGTGACTATGGCTACACCTTC. It encodes CAGRKDGDYGYTF.

This chain connects TRBV2 to TRBJ2-2, with 7 bases fitting TRBD1. The V gene's germline CDR1 is SNHLY and CDR2 FYNNEI. J lost 2 bases, V lost 5 bases, and 5 bases had no gene match. The CDR3 extends over 15 amino acids. Here the CDR3 reads CASSLDRVNTGELFF. CDR3 in DNA: TGTGCCAGCAGTTTAGACAGGGTTAACACCGGGGAGCTGTTTTTT. The whole variable domain, remainder taken from reference TRBV2 and TRBJ2-2, is EPEVTQTPSHQVTQMGQEVILRCVPISNHLYFYWYRQILGQKVEFLVSFYNNEISEKSEIFDDQFSVERPDGSNFTLKIRSTKLEDSAMYFCASSLDRVNTGELFFGEGSRLTVL.

This clone was picked up a small number of times. The junction differs from germline at one of its ends, possibly a read error. V usage is TRBV11-2 and J usage is TRBJ2-5; the D is unclear. The closer fit of TRBJ2-7 to the DNA end suggests the J call may be wrong. The CDR3 extends over 14 amino acids. Germline V gives CDR1 SGHAT, CDR2 FQNNGV. CDR3 protein: CASSLSLPSNEQYF. CDR3 bases: TGTGCCAGCAGCTTAAGTCTCCCCTCCAACGAGCAGTACTTC.

This rearrangement joins TRBV18 to TRBJ2-1; 14 nucleotides line up with TRBD2. The germline V gene has CDR1 KGHSH and CDR2 LQKENI. V lost 3 bases, J lost 0 bases, and 1 base stayed unmatched. The CDR3 covers 17 residues. CDR3 bases: TGTGCCAGCTCACCGACTAGCGGGAGGGCCTCCTACAATGAGCAGTTCTTC. Its protein is CASSPTSGRASYNEQFF.

V is TRBV5-4 and J is TRBJ2-3, with TRBD2 identical over 8 bases. CDR1 and CDR2 from the germline V gene are SGHNT and YYREEE (reference sequence). This CDR3 region has 16 residues. V lost 3 bases, J lost 0 bases, and 6 bases stayed unmatched. DNA for the CDR3: TGTGCCAGCAGCTCAAAGCGGGAGTCGAGCACAGATACGCAGTATTTT. It yields the protein CASSSKRESSTDTQYF.

In this sample, this clone turned up once. The rearrangement uses TRBV5-6 and TRBJ2-7; 7 bases are a match to TRBD1. The CDR3 has 15 amino acids. V dropped 2 bases and J dropped 0; count of bases not matched to a gene: 5. Germline CDR1 SGHDT, CDR2 YYEEEE. CDR3 protein: CASSFATGSSYEQYF. In DNA, the CDR3 is TGTGCCAGCAGCTTTGCGACAGGGAGCTCCTACGAGCAGTACTTC.

This clone was picked up one time. The CDR3 sequence is CASSDPGRNQPQHF. Written as DNA, the CDR3 is TGTGCCAGCAGCGACCCCGGCCGCAATCAGCCCCAGCATTTT. J is TRBJ1-5 and V is TRBV7-2; no firm D call. Germline CDR1 and CDR2: SGHTA and FQGNSA. CDR3 length equals 14 residues. Trimming pared 5 bases from V and 2 bases from J, leaving 10 bases between.

The count of this clone is one. The chain uses TRBV11-2 and TRBJ2-2, with D perhaps TRBD1 (5 bases). The CDR3 totals 15 residues. In germline, CDR1 is SGHAT, CDR2 FQNNGV. The V end lost 1 base, the J end lost 5 bases, and 11 bases lay between the germline ends. The CDR3: CASSLVTVGTGELFF. DNA for the CDR3: TGTGCCAGCAGCTTAGTGACAGTCGGGACCGGGGAGCTGTTTTTT.

The chain joins TRBV4-3 to TRBJ2-3; a weak D match, TRBD2 (7 bases). Trimming left V 4 bases short and J 2 bases short, with 16 bases between. This CDR3 is 16 amino acids long. Germline V gives CDR1 LGHNA, CDR2 YSLEER. The CDR3 coding sequence is TGCGCCAGCAGCCCCTCGGCCGCGGGGGCCACAGATACGCAGTATTTT. As protein: CASSPSAAGATDTQYF.

The CDR3 spells CAWRKRDRADTQYF. The CDR3 bases are TGTGCCTGGAGGAAGAGGGACAGAGCAGATACGCAGTATTTT. The rearrangement uses TRBV30 and TRBJ2-3; TRBD1 agrees at 7 bases. This CDR3 spans 14 amino acids. V shed 3 bases and J 4 bases; nucleotides not matched to a gene: 7. The germline V gene has CDR1 GTSNPN and CDR2 SVGIG (reference sequence).

This clone was recorded once. The chain links TRBV10-3 to TRBJ2-7; D is perhaps TRBD1 (6 bases). There are 15 residues in the CDR3. Germline-derived CDR1 and CDR2 are ENHRY and SYGVKD. Trimming pared 3 bases from V and 1 base from J, leaving 13 bases between. The CDR3 bases are TGTGCCATCAGTGATGTGGGACAAAAATCCTACGAGCAGTACTTC. Its protein is CAISDVGQKSYEQYF.

This chain uses TRBV5-1 with TRBJ1-1; 7 bases map to TRBD1. The length of the CDR3 is 17 residues. Trimming removed 1 base from V and 6 bases from J; junction bases left unmatched: 15. Germline CDR1 and CDR2: SGHRS and YFSETQ. The CDR3: CASSLSWSQGGSPEAFF. The CDR3 DNA reads as TGCGCCAGCAGCTTGAGTTGGAGCCAGGGGGGGTCACCTGAAGCTTTCTTT. Drawing the rest from reference TRBV5-1 and TRBJ1-1, the complete variable domain is KAGVTQTPRYLIKTRGQQVTLSCSPISGHRSVSWYQQTPGQGLQFLFEYFSETQRNKGNFPGRFSGRQFSNSRSEMNVSTLELGDSALYLCASSLSWSQGGSPEAFFGQGTRLTVV.

Regarding this clone: Additional DNA sequences in this sample encode the identical CDR3. The rearrangement joins TRBV5-1 to TRBJ2-3, with 11 bases identical to TRBD2. V gave up 7 bases and J gave up 3 bases; unmatched junction bases: 4. Per germline, CDR1 SGHRS and CDR2 YFSETQ. This CDR3 spans 14 amino acids. The CDR3 DNA is TGCGCCAGCCGCCTAGCGGGGGGAACAGATACGCAGTATTTT. Residues: CASRLAGGTDTQYF.

The CDR3 nucleotides are TGTGCCAGCAGTGTAGGCAGGGGGACTGAAGCTTTCTTT. Protein sequence: CASSVGRGTEAFF. J is TRBJ1-1 and V is TRBV25-1; 7 nucleotides match TRBD1. The V gene's germline CDR1 is MGHDK and CDR2 SYGVNS. V lost 4 bases, J lost 5 bases, and 4 bases stayed unmatched. This CDR3 spans 13 amino acids.

The chain has TRBV7-2 and TRBJ2-1; D not certain. The V end lost 5 bases, the J end lost 4 bases, and 18 bases lay between the germline ends. The CDR3 covers 16 residues. Per the germline V gene, CDR1 is SGHTA and CDR2 is FQGNSA. This chain's CDR3 is CASSPGSGRKYNEQFF. CDR3 DNA: TGTGCCAGCAGCCCCGGTTCGGGCAGAAAATACAATGAGCAGTTCTTC. The whole variable domain, filled in from reference TRBV7-2 and TRBJ2-1, reads GAGVSQSPSNKVTEKGKDVELRCDPISGHTALYWYRQSLGQGLEFLIYFQGNSAPDKSGLPSDRFSAERTGGSVSTLTIQRTQQEDSAVYLCASSPGSGRKYNEQFFGPGTRLTVL.